The sequence of this T cell receptor (beta chain) was determined in a study of CD8+ T cells in alopecia areata. Investigators isolated RNA and reverse transcribed it into cDNA to act as the sequencing template. Produced via immunoSEQ multiplex PCR; TCRdb's table is partial and in-frame only. The table includes more than 150,000 clones, 60% detected once. This clone was seen a single time. Specified treatment: oral pan-JAK inhibitor, 5-10 mg twice daily. The CDR3 spans 14 residues. Per the germline V gene, CDR1 is SQVTM and CDR2 is ANQGSEA. Trimming removed 4 bases at V and 1 base at J, with 12 bases between.

This material consisted of CD4+ T cells sorted from blood, taken at week 4, from a patient treated with tofacitinib. The chain couples TRBV29-1 to TRBJ2-3, with D perhaps matching TRBD2 (5 bases). This TCR was recovered from a human donor with alopecia areata. Written as DNA, the CDR3 is TGCAGCGTTGGTACAGCGGTGGGCACAGATACGCAGTATTTT. Protein product: CSVGTAVGTDTQYF.